This T cell receptor beta chain originates from a study of T-cell memory formation after mild COVID-19 (dated by TCRdb to 2020 to 2023). About the study as a whole: TCR sequence clusters from the two donors were found to be largely donor specific. In two donors, T-cell clones that expanded and contracted after mild COVID-19 were followed by sequencing TCRalpha and TCRbeta repertoires longitudinally. Two young, previously healthy adult volunteers, one female and one male, were included in the cohort.

Sequencing used an Illumina NovaSeq 6000. cDNA libraries for TCRalpha and TCRbeta were prepared by 5'RACE using constant-segment primers, with sample barcodes and unique molecular identifiers added. Trizol reagent was used to extract RNA from every sample. The libraries were amplified in two PCR steps, and the second step added a second sample barcode and Illumina TruSeq adapters. Sequencing of the libraries was done on an Illumina NovaSeq, producing 2 x 150 bp paired-end reads. Concerning the study's data processing: Reads were demultiplexed and collapsed into UMI-guided consensus sequences with migec v1.2.7. Using mixcr v2.1.11, the UMI consensuses were aligned to TRA and TRB V and J templates and assembled into clonotypes. A clonotype was counted as expanded or contracted only if both edgeR and NoisET called the change significant, with noise models trained on biological replicates. For edgeR calls, the cutoffs were a false discovery rate-adjusted p below 0.01 and a log2 fold-change threshold of 1. As an exploratory analysis of dynamics, max-normalized trajectories of the 1000 most abundant clonotypes were examined with PCA combined with hierarchical clustering. Each responding clone was given a CD4 or CD8 phenotype based on the CD4+ and CD8+ repertoires, which had been sequenced separately. Through fastp at Q25 and MiXCR, TCRdb rebuilt clones from the public reads, retaining in-frame beta chains. Rows merge per CDR3 protein into single entries with the most common DNA and genes. TCRdb assigned the V and J calls; the authors' analysis was not used. The sample data list fewer than 150,000 distinct CDR3 sequences, and around 6.3% of these were observed just once. The ten largest clones capture 2% to 2.5% of the sample.

The germline V gene encodes CDR1 SGDLS and CDR2 YYNGEE. The V end gives up 0 bases and the J end 0 bases, leaving 12 bases in the junction not matched to a gene. From the cysteine through the phenylalanine, the CDR3 covers 21 amino acids. The kept DNA is CDR3 alone, 63 bases in frame from the first base. This clonotype showed up just a few times. Which antigen it targets is not known. Per-nucleotide qualities are absent, and no much larger clonotype sits a single base away. Ficoll-Paque density gradient centrifugation was the method used to isolate PBMCs. The full study reports these points: Some responding clones were found in pre-infection memory, which suggests that pre-existing cross-reactive memory T cells took part in the SARS-CoV-2 response. Contracting CD4+ clones were found mainly in CM and EM memory subsets, while CD8+ clones were enriched in EMRA. SARS-CoV-2 specificity was not confirmed for the second-wave clones peaking on day 37. Only a couple of mild cases were covered in the study, and larger cohorts including severe cases with pre-infection samples were considered necessary. From day 15 to 85, contracting clones showed balanced CD4/CD8 phenotypes, whereas a second wave of clones that expanded from day 15 to 37 leaned towards CD4+.

The chain is made from TRBV9 and TRBJ2-3, and 14 bases in between align with TRBD2. The TCR sequence derives from an adult woman who had mild COVID-19 (a few samples of this study predate the infection). The sample titles of this study are shuffled in the database, so cell type and time point are left out; the donor was told from shared clones. Material: PBMCs or a T cell subset sorted from them (not recorded which). The bases are TGTGCCAGCAGCGTAGAAGTAGGACTAGCGGGGGGAACCGCTAGCACAGATACGCAGTATTTT. It is translated as CASSVEVGLAGGTASTDTQYF. The full variable domain, with segments outside the CDR3 supplied by the reference TRBV9 and TRBJ2-3 proteins, appears as DSGVTQTPKHLITATGQRVTLRCSPRSGDLSVYWYQQSLDQGLQFLIQYYNGEERAKGNILERFSAQQFPDLHSELNLSSLELGDSALYFCASSVEVGLAGGTASTDTQYFGPGTRLTVL.